This entry is about one T cell receptor (beta chain). CDR1 is SGHRS and CDR2 is YFSETQ in the germline V gene. There are 15 residues in the CDR3. Germline trimming cut 4 bases from V and 4 bases from J; bases unmatched to any gene: 9. Generated by immunoSEQ multiplex PCR, the TCRdb table keeps only in-frame clones and is missing some. The sample yields fewer than 70,000 clones, about 86% seen once. These data belong to a study of blood T cell repertoires in COVID-19. Study-level information: The United States, Italy and Spain were the sources of the acute and convalescent COVID-19 samples. The analysed material was cDNA or gDNA that came from T cells, B-cell-depleted T cells, or PBMCs.

The clonotype was recovered from a human donor in a cohort sampled during active COVID-19. The genes are TRBV5-1 and TRBJ1-2; TRBD1 matches at 8 bases. Sequenced: peripheral blood. The CDR3 region has the DNA TGCGCCAGCAGCACCGGACAGGGTATTCGCTATGGCTACACCTTC. Translating gives CASSTGQGIRYGYTF. The complete variable domain, with remaining parts taken from reference TRBV5-1 and TRBJ1-2, reads KAGVTQTPRYLIKTRGQQVTLSCSPISGHRSVSWYQQTPGQGLQFLFEYFSETQRNKGNFPGRFSGRQFSNSRSEMNVSTLELGDSALYLCASSTGQGIRYGYTFGSGTRLTVV.